These 18 T cell receptor beta chains were all obtained from the same sample, sequenced in a study of blood T cell repertoires in COVID-19. Assay: immunoSEQ multiplex PCR; the TCRdb copy retains only in-frame clones and omits some. The sample holds 180,000 or so clones, about 89% seen once. Sequenced sample: peripheral blood. Receptor source: a man between 65 and 85 years old with acute or convalescent COVID-19.

The rearrangement joins TRBV19 to TRBJ2-3; 8 bases match TRBD1. Trimming cost V 10 bases and J 2 bases; bases outside gene matches: 5. There are 13 residues in the CDR3. Looked up from germline, CDR1 is LNHDA and CDR2 is SQIVND (reference sequence). CDR3 in DNA: TGTGCCACCCTGGACAGGGCCACAGATACGCAGTATTTT. Translated, it gives CATLDRATDTQYF.

J is TRBJ2-5 and V is TRBV6-2 or TRBV6-3; D remains ambiguous. The CDR3 spans 16 residues. Per germline, CDR1 MNHEY and CDR2 SVGEGT. Deletions cut 0 bases from V and 3 bases from J, with 14 bases between. CDR3 nucleotide sequence: TGTGCCAGCAGTTACTCGAGGTCCAGACCTGAAGAGACCCAGTACTTC. The encoded protein is CASSYSRSRPEETQYF.

V usage is TRBV30 and J usage is TRBJ2-3, with D possibly being TRBD2 (6 bases). Deletions cut 0 bases from V and 2 bases from J, with 12 bases between. Germline loops: CDR1 GTSNPN, CDR2 SVGIG (reference sequence). The CDR3 is 15 residues long. This CDR3 is CAWSVRGGATDTQYF. For the CDR3, the DNA is TGTGCCTGGAGTGTTAGAGGCGGGGCCACAGATACGCAGTATTTT.

J is TRBJ2-2 and V is TRBV6-4; no firm D call. Trimming removed 0 bases from V and 4 bases from J, with 9 bases in between. The germline V gene encodes CDR1 MRHNA and CDR2 SNTAGT. This CDR3 has 15 residues. This CDR3 reads CASSDSGGFTGELFF. For the CDR3, the DNA is TGTGCCAGCAGTGACTCTGGCGGCTTCACCGGGGAGCTGTTTTTT.

This chain uses TRBV5-3 with TRBJ2-5; 9 nucleotides align to TRBD1. TRBV5-3 falls under the ORF class, with uncertain function. The CDR3 is 18 residues long. J gave up 4 bases and V 4 bases, and 17 bases lay outside the gene matches. For the CDR3, the DNA is TGTGCCAGAAGCCTCACCCCTGTCCGGGACAGGGTAGGAGAGACCCAGTACTTC. This sequence encodes CARSLTPVRDRVGETQYF.

The chain uses TRBV27 and TRBJ2-2, with 7 bases aligning to TRBD2. The germline V gene has CDR1 MNHEY and CDR2 SMNVEV (reference sequence). With V trimmed by 6 bases and J by 5 bases, 9 bases remained unmatched. The CDR3 runs to 15 residues. The DNA of the CDR3 is TGTGCCAGCAGGACGAGGACTAGAGGAACCGGGGAGCTGTTTTTT. It codes for CASRTRTRGTGELFF.

The chain joins TRBV4-3 to TRBJ2-1; TRBD1 is a possible D gene (5 bases). The germline CDR1 and CDR2 sequences are LGHNA and YSLEER. V lost 3 bases to trimming and J lost 7 bases, with 13 bases between them. The CDR3 runs 14 residues. The CDR3 loop reads CASSHEPQGNEQFF. The DNA for the CDR3 is TGCGCCAGCAGCCACGAACCCCAGGGTAATGAGCAGTTCTTC.

In this sample, this clone turned up once. Other nucleotide sequences from this sample produce the same CDR3. The CDR3 loop is CASSPRDFQETQYF. The CDR3, as DNA: TGTGCCAGCAGCCCCCGGGACTTCCAAGAGACCCAGTACTTC. The chain is built from TRBV9 and TRBJ2-5; D might be TRBD2 (6 bases). The germline V gene encodes CDR1 SGDLS and CDR2 YYNGEE. The CDR3 runs 14 residues. V was trimmed by 4 bases and J by 1 base, leaving 11 bases between them.

The J gene is TRBJ2-1, the V gene TRBV11-3; 7 bases are a match to TRBD2. Germline V gene sequence: CDR1 SGHNT, CDR2 YENEEA. This CDR3 has 14 amino acids. The J segment lost 9 bases and the V segment lost 5 bases, leaving 10 bases of the junction unmatched. In nucleotides, the CDR3 is TGTGCCAGCAGCAAGGCGCGGGAGAGGGGTGAGCAGTTCTTC. Translating gives CASSKARERGEQFF.

The chain couples TRBV29-1 to TRBJ2-7; TRBD1 might be the D (5 bases). Trimming removed 4 bases at V and 3 bases at J, with 7 bases between. The CDR3 has 11 amino acids. The germline V gene encodes CDR1 SQVTM and CDR2 ANQGSEA. In nucleotides, the CDR3 is TGCAGCGTTGTCAGGGACTACGAGCAGTACTTC. This sequence encodes CSVVRDYEQYF.

The rearrangement uses TRBV28 and TRBJ1-2; D might be TRBD1 (5 bases). Germline V gene lookup returns CDR1 MDHEN and CDR2 SYDVKM. The length of the CDR3 is 13 residues. Trimming took off 4 bases at V and 7 bases at J, with 13 bases between the two ends. CDR3 DNA sequence: TGTGCCAGCAGTTCAAGGGGAGGTGTTGGCTACACCTTC. This translates into CASSSRGGVGYTF.

This clone occurred once. The CDR3 nucleotides are TGTGCCTGGAGTCCCCCCCGGACTAGCGGGAGGGCTGGACTTTGGTACGAGCAGTACTTC. Translated, it gives CAWSPPRTSGRAGLWYEQYF. The chain couples TRBV30 to TRBJ2-7, with 15 bases that match TRBD2. The CDR3 loop spans 20 amino acids. Germline CDR1 and CDR2: GTSNPN and SVGIG (reference sequence). V lost 2 bases, J lost 4 bases, and 18 bases stayed unmatched. Full variable domain (missing parts from reference TRBV30 and TRBJ2-7): SQTIHQWPATLVQPVGSPLSLECTVEGTSNPNLYWYRQAAGRGLQLLFYSVGIGQISSEVPQNLSASRPQDRQFILSSKKLLLSDSGFYLCAWSPPRTSGRAGLWYEQYFGPGTRLTVT.

The chain employs TRBV9 and TRBJ2-7; TRBD2 is a possible D gene (6 bases). The V end was cut by 0 bases, the J end by 9 bases, with 19 bases between. CDR1 and CDR2 (germline): SGDLS, YYNGEE. This CDR3 has 15 amino acids. The CDR3 here is CASSVDAGPGGWQYF. The DNA of the CDR3 is TGTGCCAGCAGCGTAGATGCTGGGCCCGGAGGGTGGCAGTACTTC.

A single count supports this clone. The chain carries TRBV4-2 and TRBJ2-5, with 10 bases identical to TRBD1. This CDR3 is 18 amino acids long. Germline CDR1 reads LGHNA; CDR2 reads YNFKEQ. Trimming cost V 3 bases and J 5 bases; bases outside gene matches: 15. The chain's CDR3 is CASSQSTLLGQGSETQYF. The CDR3 region has the DNA TGTGCCAGCAGCCAGTCAACCCTTCTGGGACAGGGGTCGGAGACCCAGTACTTC.

The rearrangement joins TRBV3-1 (or the pseudogene TRBV3-2) to TRBJ1-2; the match to TRBD1 covers 8 bases. CDR3 size: 17 residues. The V gene's germline CDR1 is LGHDT and CDR2 YNNKEL (reference sequence). Germline trimming cut 1 base from V and 2 bases from J; bases unmatched to any gene: 9. CDR3 nucleotides: TGTGCCAGCAGCCAAGGCCTGACAGGGGCCGGGAACTATGGCTACACCTTC. Amino acid sequence: CASSQGLTGAGNYGYTF.

The chain has TRBV9 and TRBJ2-7, with a weak D call TRBD2 (6 bases). The CDR3 spans 15 residues. CDR1 and CDR2 (germline): SGDLS, YYNGEE. Trimming shortened V by 2 bases and J by 5 bases, and 17 bases separated the two germline ends. CDR3 in amino acids: CASSVRGGIENEQYF. As DNA, the CDR3 is TGTGCCAGCAGCGTTAGAGGAGGGATTGAAAACGAGCAGTACTTC. Variable domain in full (rest from reference TRBV9 and TRBJ2-7): DSGVTQTPKHLITATGQRVTLRCSPRSGDLSVYWYQQSLDQGLQFLIQYYNGEERAKGNILERFSAQQFPDLHSELNLSSLELGDSALYFCASSVRGGIENEQYFGPGTRLTVT.

The chain joins TRBV28 to TRBJ2-5, with TRBD1 matching 7 bases. This CDR3 comprises 13 residues. Germline lookup yields CDR1 MDHEN and CDR2 SYDVKM. J was trimmed by 2 bases and V by 6 bases; bases with no gene match: 3. The CDR3 is CASRPGQQETQYF. CDR3 coding DNA: TGTGCCAGCAGACCGGGACAGCAAGAGACCCAGTACTTC.

The V and J genes are TRBV28 and TRBJ1-6; no clear D gene. V dropped 4 bases and J dropped 8 bases, with 12 bases sitting between them. The germline gives CDR1 MDHEN, CDR2 SYDVKM. The CDR3 extends over 14 amino acids. CDR3 nucleotide sequence: TGTGCCAGCAGTTCCTACTTTCCCGATTCACCCCTCCACTTT. This codes for CASSSYFPDSPLHF.